Listed below are T cell receptor beta chains from one sample, sequenced in a study of control samples from healthy donors and cancer patients. Profiling relied on immunoSEQ multiplex PCR, and the TCRdb table lists in-frame clones only, not all of them. This table holds approximately 86,000 clones, about nine tenths found once. The sequencing sample was made of blood. Source of these receptors: a young man in good health. Each CDR3 is given with its conserved first and last residue. Each record gives: V gene, clone size, D gene, J gene, CDR3 protein, CDR3 DNA. The D gene is left open where the match is weak. Clone sizes are given selectively: once, few, many, or a class where the clone is expanded.

v_call: TRBV6-5
clone_size: .
d_call: TRBD2
j_call: TRBJ2-1
cdr3_aa: CASSPRTSGGNEQFF
cdr3_nt: TGTGCCAGCAGTCCTCGGACTAGCGGGGGCAATGAGCAGTTCTTC

v_call: TRBV13
clone_size: .
d_call: .
j_call: TRBJ2-3
cdr3_aa: CASSHYGVGEVDTQYF
cdr3_nt: TGTGCCAGCAGCCATTACGGTGTAGGGGAGGTGGATACGCAGTATTTT

v_call: TRBV21-1
clone_size: .
d_call: .
j_call: TRBJ1-2
cdr3_aa: CASSPEGAGSPGEYGYTF
cdr3_nt: TGTGCCAGCAGCCCAGAGGGGGCAGGGAGCCCGGGGGAGTATGGCTACACCTTC

v_call: TRBV6-6
clone_size: .
d_call: .
j_call: TRBJ1-6
cdr3_aa: CASSRGGGGSYNSPLHF
cdr3_nt: TGTGCCAGCAGTCGCGGAGGGGGGGGCTCCTATAATTCACCCCTCCACTTT

v_call: TRBV27
clone_size: .
d_call: TRBD1
j_call: TRBJ2-3
cdr3_aa: CASSSRDRVTDTQYF
cdr3_nt: TGTGCCAGCAGTTCCCGGGACAGGGTCACAGATACGCAGTATTTT

v_call: TRBV3-1/TRBV3-2
clone_size: once
d_call: .
j_call: TRBJ1-2
cdr3_aa: CASSPMGRGGDGYTF
cdr3_nt: TGTGCCAGCAGCCCAATGGGACGCGGCGGCGATGGCTACACCTTC

v_call: TRBV30
clone_size: .
d_call: TRBD1
j_call: TRBJ1-2
cdr3_aa: CAWSAGGYGYTF
cdr3_nt: TGTGCCTGGAGTGCAGGGGGCTATGGCTACACCTTC

v_call: TRBV7-9
clone_size: once
d_call: .
j_call: TRBJ1-5
cdr3_aa: CASSPEGDGNQPQHF
cdr3_nt: TGTGCCAGCAGCCCCGAGGGCGATGGCAATCAGCCCCAGCATTTT

v_call: TRBV7-9
clone_size: .
d_call: .
j_call: TRBJ1-2
cdr3_aa: CASSPGSRGYTF
cdr3_nt: TGTGCCAGCAGCCCGGGGAGTAGGGGCTACACCTTC

v_call: TRBV9
clone_size: .
d_call: TRBD2
j_call: TRBJ2-1
cdr3_aa: CASSPRLAGTNEQFF
cdr3_nt: TGTGCCAGCAGCCCCCGACTAGCGGGGACCAATGAGCAGTTCTTC

v_call: TRBV4-2
clone_size: .
d_call: TRBD1
j_call: TRBJ1-6
cdr3_aa: CASSQESTGQGIGGGSPLHF
cdr3_nt: TGTGCCAGCAGCCAAGAAAGTACGGGACAGGGAATTGGAGGAGGTTCACCCCTCCACTTT

v_call: TRBV5-4
clone_size: .
d_call: .
j_call: TRBJ2-7
cdr3_aa: CASSWVPGDEQYF
cdr3_nt: TGTGCCAGCAGCTGGGTGCCGGGGGACGAGCAGTACTTC

v_call: TRBV9
clone_size: .
d_call: .
j_call: TRBJ2-5
cdr3_aa: CASSVGVGGAQETQYF
cdr3_nt: TGTGCCAGCAGCGTAGGGGTAGGGGGGGCCCAAGAGACCCAGTACTTC

v_call: TRBV5-6
clone_size: once
d_call: .
j_call: TRBJ1-1
cdr3_aa: CASSFLLSGIATEAFF
cdr3_nt: TGTGCCAGCAGCTTCCTTCTTTCAGGGATTGCGACTGAAGCTTTCTTT

v_call: TRBV5-6
clone_size: .
d_call: TRBD1
j_call: TRBJ2-6
cdr3_aa: CASSSYGTGGAGANVLTF
cdr3_nt: TGTGCCAGCAGCAGTTACGGGACAGGGGGAGCTGGGGCCAACGTCCTGACTTTC

v_call: TRBV20-1
clone_size: .
d_call: .
j_call: TRBJ1-5
cdr3_aa: CSASIQGGGGNQPQHF
cdr3_nt: TGCAGTGCTAGTATACAGGGCGGAGGGGGCAATCAGCCCCAGCATTTT

v_call: TRBV10-2
clone_size: .
d_call: .
j_call: TRBJ1-4
cdr3_aa: CASSDSQGSNEKLFF
cdr3_nt: TGCGCCAGCAGTGATTCGCAGGGTTCTAATGAAAAACTGTTTTTT

v_call: TRBV14
clone_size: .
d_call: .
j_call: TRBJ1-1
cdr3_aa: CASSHSRYTEAFF
cdr3_nt: TGTGCCAGCAGCCACTCGAGGTATACAGAAGCTTTCTTT

v_call: TRBV10-1
clone_size: .
d_call: TRBD2
j_call: TRBJ2-2
cdr3_aa: CASSEGTSDKGPGELFF
cdr3_nt: TGCGCCAGCAGCGAGGGGACTAGCGATAAAGGTCCCGGGGAGCTGTTTTTT

v_call: TRBV10-2
clone_size: many
d_call: TRBD1
j_call: TRBJ1-2
cdr3_aa: CASSPRTGALGYTF
cdr3_nt: TGCGCCAGCAGCCCGAGGACAGGGGCCCTCGGCTACACCTTC

v_call: TRBV4-2
clone_size: .
d_call: TRBD2
j_call: TRBJ2-1
cdr3_aa: CASSQDSERGAEQFF
cdr3_nt: TGTGCCAGCAGCCAAGATTCGGAGCGGGGGGCCGAGCAGTTCTTC

v_call: TRBV4-1
clone_size: once
d_call: .
j_call: TRBJ1-1
cdr3_aa: CASSQERVRNTEAFF
cdr3_nt: TGCGCCAGCAGCCAAGAAAGGGTCCGGAACACTGAAGCTTTCTTT

v_call: TRBV6-5
clone_size: .
d_call: .
j_call: TRBJ1-2
cdr3_aa: CASRDNPEGYTF
cdr3_nt: TGTGCCAGCCGGGACAACCCCGAGGGCTACACCTTC

v_call: TRBV6-6
clone_size: .
d_call: .
j_call: TRBJ2-7
cdr3_aa: CASSPIDQGYEQYF
cdr3_nt: TGTGCCAGCAGCCCTATCGACCAGGGATACGAGCAGTACTTC

v_call: TRBV5-6
clone_size: .
d_call: .
j_call: TRBJ1-1
cdr3_aa: CASSTRGGVTEAFF
cdr3_nt: TGTGCCAGCAGCACCCGAGGGGGGGTCACTGAAGCTTTCTTT

v_call: TRBV27
clone_size: .
d_call: .
j_call: TRBJ1-1
cdr3_aa: CASSLRRDTEAFF
cdr3_nt: TGTGCCAGCAGTTTACGGAGGGACACTGAAGCTTTCTTT

v_call: TRBV29-1
clone_size: few
d_call: TRBD1
j_call: TRBJ1-1
cdr3_aa: CSVADRGNTEAFF
cdr3_nt: TGCAGCGTTGCGGACAGGGGGAACACTGAAGCTTTCTTT

v_call: TRBV12-3/TRBV12-4
clone_size: .
d_call: .
j_call: TRBJ1-1
cdr3_aa: CASSSGGEAFF
cdr3_nt: TGTGCCAGCAGTAGCGGGGGAGAAGCTTTCTTT

v_call: TRBV18
clone_size: .
d_call: .
j_call: TRBJ2-2
cdr3_aa: CASSPPSTGELFF
cdr3_nt: TGTGCCAGCTCACCACCAAGCACCGGGGAGCTGTTTTTT

v_call: TRBV7-2
clone_size: .
d_call: .
j_call: TRBJ2-7
cdr3_aa: CASSPWGGAFEQYF
cdr3_nt: TGTGCCAGCAGCCCTTGGGGGGGGGCATTTGAGCAGTACTTC

v_call: TRBV7-9
clone_size: .
d_call: .
j_call: TRBJ2-2
cdr3_aa: CASSRQGASTGELFF
cdr3_nt: TGTGCCAGCAGCAGGCAGGGAGCGAGCACCGGGGAGCTGTTTTTT

v_call: TRBV29-1
clone_size: .
d_call: .
j_call: TRBJ2-5
cdr3_aa: CSVAMDSQETQYF
cdr3_nt: TGCAGCGTTGCGATGGACAGCCAAGAGACCCAGTACTTC

v_call: TRBV21-1
clone_size: .
d_call: .
j_call: TRBJ2-4
cdr3_aa: CASKVRGRNIQYF
cdr3_nt: TGTGCCAGCAAAGTTAGGGGCAGAAACATTCAGTACTTC

v_call: TRBV7-3
clone_size: .
d_call: .
j_call: TRBJ2-3
cdr3_aa: CASSPNGESGTDTQYF
cdr3_nt: TGTGCCAGCTCTCCAAACGGGGAGTCGGGCACAGATACGCAGTATTTT

v_call: TRBV10-3
clone_size: .
d_call: TRBD1
j_call: TRBJ2-5
cdr3_aa: CAISEGTGWGETQYF
cdr3_nt: TGTGCCATCAGTGAGGGGACAGGGTGGGGAGAGACCCAGTACTTC

v_call: TRBV12-3/TRBV12-4
clone_size: .
d_call: .
j_call: TRBJ2-7
cdr3_aa: CASTQTAYEQYF
cdr3_nt: TGTGCCAGCACTCAAACGGCCTACGAGCAGTACTTC

v_call: TRBV21-1
clone_size: .
d_call: .
j_call: TRBJ1-1
cdr3_aa: CASSKGTRDENTEAFF
cdr3_nt: TGTGCCAGCAGCAAAGGTACCAGGGATGAGAACACTGAAGCTTTCTTT

v_call: TRBV6-5
clone_size: .
d_call: .
j_call: TRBJ1-3
cdr3_aa: CASSYNSGNTIYF
cdr3_nt: TGTGCCAGCAGTTACAACTCTGGAAACACCATATATTTT

v_call: TRBV4-1
clone_size: .
d_call: .
j_call: TRBJ1-2
cdr3_aa: CASSQDMGIPGGAPRGYTF
cdr3_nt: TGCGCCAGCAGCCAAGATATGGGGATCCCAGGAGGCGCGCCCAGGGGCTACACCTTC

v_call: TRBV30
clone_size: .
d_call: .
j_call: TRBJ2-3
cdr3_aa: CAWSASRADTQYF
cdr3_nt: TGTGCCTGGAGTGCCTCTCGGGCAGATACGCAGTATTTT

v_call: TRBV5-6
clone_size: .
d_call: .
j_call: TRBJ1-6
cdr3_aa: CASSLPGAALHF
cdr3_nt: TGTGCCAGCAGCTTACCAGGGGCAGCCCTCCACTTT

v_call: TRBV3-1/TRBV3-2
clone_size: .
d_call: .
j_call: TRBJ2-5
cdr3_aa: CASSQVQETQYF
cdr3_nt: TGTGCCAGCAGCCAAGTGCAAGAGACCCAGTACTTC

v_call: TRBV18
clone_size: .
d_call: .
j_call: TRBJ1-2
cdr3_aa: CASSPPGTPVVYGYTF
cdr3_nt: TGTGCCAGCTCACCACCCGGGACACCCGTTGTCTATGGCTACACCTTC

v_call: TRBV7-2
clone_size: .
d_call: TRBD1
j_call: TRBJ2-2
cdr3_aa: CASSPQTGPTGELFF
cdr3_nt: TGTGCCAGCAGCCCCCAGACAGGGCCCACCGGGGAGCTGTTTTTT

v_call: TRBV19
clone_size: .
d_call: TRBD1
j_call: TRBJ1-2
cdr3_aa: CASSTGTGIGYGYTF
cdr3_nt: TGTGCCAGTAGTACAGGGACAGGGATTGGCTATGGCTACACCTTC

v_call: TRBV7-2
clone_size: .
d_call: .
j_call: TRBJ2-3
cdr3_aa: CASSLGSSGTDTQYF
cdr3_nt: TGTGCCAGCAGCTTAGGCAGTAGCGGCACAGATACGCAGTATTTT

v_call: TRBV11-2
clone_size: .
d_call: .
j_call: TRBJ1-1
cdr3_aa: CASSLRPSRGREAFF
cdr3_nt: TGTGCCAGCAGCCTACGCCCCTCTCGAGGGAGAGAAGCTTTCTTT

v_call: TRBV19
clone_size: .
d_call: TRBD2
j_call: TRBJ2-1
cdr3_aa: CASSIGSGGAYNEQFF
cdr3_nt: TGTGCCAGTAGTATCGGGAGCGGGGGGGCCTACAATGAGCAGTTCTTC

v_call: TRBV5-1
clone_size: few
d_call: .
j_call: TRBJ1-1
cdr3_aa: CASSLAAGVEAFF
cdr3_nt: TGCGCCAGCAGCTTGGCCGCAGGCGTTGAAGCTTTCTTT

v_call: TRBV9
clone_size: .
d_call: .
j_call: TRBJ1-2
cdr3_aa: CASSKGNYGYTF
cdr3_nt: TGTGCCAGCAGCAAGGGGAACTATGGCTACACCTTC

v_call: TRBV28
clone_size: few
d_call: TRBD1
j_call: TRBJ1-4
cdr3_aa: CASSIRTGREKLFF
cdr3_nt: TGTGCCAGCAGTATAAGGACAGGGCGTGAAAAACTGTTTTTT

v_call: TRBV6-6
clone_size: once
d_call: TRBD2
j_call: TRBJ2-2
cdr3_aa: CASSQPYGLASAAGELFF
cdr3_nt: TGTGCCAGCAGTCAACCATACGGACTAGCGTCAGCCGCCGGGGAGCTGTTTTTT

v_call: TRBV30
clone_size: once
d_call: .
j_call: TRBJ1-2
cdr3_aa: CAWRVQGRSGYTF
cdr3_nt: TGTGCCTGGAGGGTACAGGGTAGGAGTGGCTACACCTTC

v_call: TRBV5-4
clone_size: .
d_call: .
j_call: TRBJ1-4
cdr3_aa: CASRSRGSTNEKLFF
cdr3_nt: TGTGCCAGCAGGTCCAGAGGTTCAACTAATGAAAAACTGTTTTTT

v_call: TRBV5-1
clone_size: .
d_call: .
j_call: TRBJ1-2
cdr3_aa: CASSLGTASPNYGYTF
cdr3_nt: TGCGCCAGCAGCTTAGGGACCGCATCGCCTAACTATGGCTACACCTTC

v_call: TRBV7-8
clone_size: few
d_call: .
j_call: TRBJ1-6
cdr3_aa: CASSLRQSSYNSPLHF
cdr3_nt: TGTGCCAGCAGCTTACGACAGAGCTCCTATAATTCACCCCTCCACTTT

v_call: TRBV18
clone_size: .
d_call: TRBD1
j_call: TRBJ1-2
cdr3_aa: CASSPDRGEYGYTF
cdr3_nt: TGTGCCAGCTCACCGGACAGGGGGGAATATGGCTACACCTTC